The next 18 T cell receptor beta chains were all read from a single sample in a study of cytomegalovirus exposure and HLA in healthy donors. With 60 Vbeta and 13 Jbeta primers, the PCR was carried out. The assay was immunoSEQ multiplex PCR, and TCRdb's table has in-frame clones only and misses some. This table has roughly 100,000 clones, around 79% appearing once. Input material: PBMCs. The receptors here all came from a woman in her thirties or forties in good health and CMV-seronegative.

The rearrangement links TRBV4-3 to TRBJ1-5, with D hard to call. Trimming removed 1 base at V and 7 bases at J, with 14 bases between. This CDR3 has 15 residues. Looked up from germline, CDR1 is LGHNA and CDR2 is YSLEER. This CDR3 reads CASSQGVLGGQPQHF. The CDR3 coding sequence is TGCGCCAGCAGCCAAGGAGTGCTAGGCGGGCAGCCCCAGCATTTT.

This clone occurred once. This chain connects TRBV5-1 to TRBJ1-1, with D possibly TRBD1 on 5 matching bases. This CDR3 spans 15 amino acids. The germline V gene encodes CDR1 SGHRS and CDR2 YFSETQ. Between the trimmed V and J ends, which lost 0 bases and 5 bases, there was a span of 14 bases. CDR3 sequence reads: CASSLEGPLGTEAFF. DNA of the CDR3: TGCGCCAGCAGCTTGGAGGGGCCGCTAGGAACTGAAGCTTTCTTT.

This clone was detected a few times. The CDR3 sequence is CASSFGRMNTEAFF. The CDR3, as DNA: TGTGCCAGCAGCTTCGGCAGGATGAACACTGAAGCTTTCTTT. The chain has TRBV7-2 and TRBJ1-1, with unresolved D. V lost 3 bases and J 0 bases, leaving 8 bases between the germline ends. Germline V gene data show CDR1 as SGHTA and CDR2 as FQGNSA. The CDR3 runs 14 residues. Full variable domain (rest looked up from reference TRBV7-2 and TRBJ1-1): GAGVSQSPSNKVTEKGKDVELRCDPISGHTALYWYRQSLGQGLEFLIYFQGNSAPDKSGLPSDRFSAERTGGSVSTLTIQRTQQEDSAVYLCASSFGRMNTEAFFGQGTRLTVV.

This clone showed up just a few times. The CDR3 here is CASSPGVSSGRAGETQYF. The CDR3 nucleotides are TGCGCCAGCAGCCCGGGGGTCTCTAGCGGGAGGGCCGGCGAGACCCAGTACTTC. V and J are TRBV5-1 and TRBJ2-5, with TRBD2 matching over 12 bases. The CDR3 loop spans 18 amino acids. Germline CDR1 is SGHRS and CDR2 is YFSETQ. V lost 4 bases and J lost 5; bases outside the gene matches: 15.

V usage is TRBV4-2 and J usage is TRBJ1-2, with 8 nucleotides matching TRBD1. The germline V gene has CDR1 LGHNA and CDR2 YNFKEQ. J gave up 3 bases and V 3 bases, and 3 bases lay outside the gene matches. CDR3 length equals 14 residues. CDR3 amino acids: CASSQETGDYGYTF. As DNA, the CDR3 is TGTGCCAGCAGCCAGGAGACAGGGGACTATGGCTACACCTTC.

CDR3 region: CASSGALAGRYEQYF. In nucleotides, the CDR3 is TGTGCCAGCAGTGGGGCACTAGCGGGAAGGTACGAGCAGTACTTC. The chain couples TRBV28 to TRBJ2-7; TRBD2 aligns across 10 bases. CDR1 and CDR2 (germline): MDHEN, SYDVKM. This CDR3 is built from 15 residues. V shed 5 bases and J 4 bases; nucleotides not matched to a gene: 8.

CDR3 nucleotide sequence: TGTGCCAGCCGACAGAACACCGGGGAGCTGTTTTTT. Its protein is CASRQNTGELFF. The V and J genes are TRBV9 and TRBJ2-2; D gene uncertain. Trimming left V 7 bases short and J 1 base short, with 5 bases between. The germline V gene encodes CDR1 SGDLS and CDR2 YYNGEE. CDR3 size: 12 residues.

CDR3 sequence: CASSLVVLAGAITDTQYF. CDR3 DNA: TGTGCCAGCAGCTTGGTAGTCCTAGCGGGGGCGATCACAGATACGCAGTATTTT. The J gene is TRBJ2-3, the V gene TRBV5-4; 10 bases are shared with TRBD2. The CDR3 is 18 residues long. Per the germline V gene, CDR1 is SGHNT and CDR2 is YYREEE (reference sequence). V dropped 0 bases and J dropped 2; count of bases not matched to a gene: 9.

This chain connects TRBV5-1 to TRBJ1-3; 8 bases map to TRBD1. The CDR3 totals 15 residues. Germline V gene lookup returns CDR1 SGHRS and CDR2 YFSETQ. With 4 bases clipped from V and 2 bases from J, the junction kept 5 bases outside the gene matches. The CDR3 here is CASSTDRGAGNTIYF. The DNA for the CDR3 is TGCGCCAGCAGCACAGACAGGGGCGCTGGAAACACCATATATTTT.

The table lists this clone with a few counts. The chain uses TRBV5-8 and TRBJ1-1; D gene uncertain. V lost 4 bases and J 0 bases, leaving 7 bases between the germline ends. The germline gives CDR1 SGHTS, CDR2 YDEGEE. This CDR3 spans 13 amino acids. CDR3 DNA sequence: TGTGCCAGCAGCCGGGATCTGAACACTGAAGCTTTCTTT. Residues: CASSRDLNTEAFF.

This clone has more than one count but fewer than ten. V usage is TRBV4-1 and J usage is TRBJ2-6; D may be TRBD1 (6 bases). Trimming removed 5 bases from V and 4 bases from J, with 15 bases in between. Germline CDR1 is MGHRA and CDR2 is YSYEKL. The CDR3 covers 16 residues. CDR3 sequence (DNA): TGCGCCAGCAGCAGAGTCAGGGGTAGAGGGGCCAACGTCCTGACTTTC. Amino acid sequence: CASSRVRGRGANVLTF.

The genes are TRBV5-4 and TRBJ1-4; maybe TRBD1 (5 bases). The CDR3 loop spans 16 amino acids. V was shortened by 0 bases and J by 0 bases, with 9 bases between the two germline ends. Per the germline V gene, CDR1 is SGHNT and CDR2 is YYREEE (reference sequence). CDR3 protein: CASSLGGVATNEKLFF. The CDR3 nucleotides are TGTGCCAGCAGCTTGGGGGGGGTTGCAACTAATGAAAAACTGTTTTTT.

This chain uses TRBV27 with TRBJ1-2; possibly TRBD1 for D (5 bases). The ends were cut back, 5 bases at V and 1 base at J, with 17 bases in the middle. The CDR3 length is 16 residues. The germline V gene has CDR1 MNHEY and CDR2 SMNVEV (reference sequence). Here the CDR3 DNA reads TGTGCCAGCAGTCCCACTCCCGACAGCTTTAACTATGGCTACACCTTC. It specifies CASSPTPDSFNYGYTF.

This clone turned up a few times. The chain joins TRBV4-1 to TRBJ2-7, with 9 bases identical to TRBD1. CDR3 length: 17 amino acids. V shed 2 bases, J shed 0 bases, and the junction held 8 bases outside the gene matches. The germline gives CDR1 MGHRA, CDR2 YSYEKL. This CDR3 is CASSQRPPGQGSYEQYF. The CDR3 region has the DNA TGCGCCAGCAGCCAAAGACCTCCGGGACAGGGCTCCTACGAGCAGTACTTC.

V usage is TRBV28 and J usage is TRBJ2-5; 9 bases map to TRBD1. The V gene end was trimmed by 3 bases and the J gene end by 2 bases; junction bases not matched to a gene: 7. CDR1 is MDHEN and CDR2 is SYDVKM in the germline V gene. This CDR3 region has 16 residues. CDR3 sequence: CASSFLYDRGQETQYF. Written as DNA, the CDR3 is TGTGCCAGCAGTTTCCTGTACGACAGGGGGCAAGAGACCCAGTACTTC.

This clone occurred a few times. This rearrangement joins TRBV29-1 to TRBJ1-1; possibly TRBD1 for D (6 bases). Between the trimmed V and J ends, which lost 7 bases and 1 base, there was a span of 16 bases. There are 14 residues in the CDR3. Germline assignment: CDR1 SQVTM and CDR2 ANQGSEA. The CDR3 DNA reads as TGCAGCGCCACCCCGCAGGGGCGGAACACTGAAGCTTTCTTT. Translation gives CSATPQGRNTEAFF. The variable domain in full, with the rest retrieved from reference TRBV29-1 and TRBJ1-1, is SAVISQKPSRDICQRGTSLTIQCQVDSQVTMMFWYRQQPGQSLTLIATANQGSEATYESGFVIDKFPISRPNLTFSTLTVSNMSPEDSSIYLCSATPQGRNTEAFFGQGTRLTVV.

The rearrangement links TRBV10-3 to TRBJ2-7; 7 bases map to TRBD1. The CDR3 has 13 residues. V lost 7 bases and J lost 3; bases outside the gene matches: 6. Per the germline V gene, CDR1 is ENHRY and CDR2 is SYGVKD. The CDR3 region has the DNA TGTGCCATCACACCCGGGACAGACTACGAGCAGTACTTC. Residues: CAITPGTDYEQYF.

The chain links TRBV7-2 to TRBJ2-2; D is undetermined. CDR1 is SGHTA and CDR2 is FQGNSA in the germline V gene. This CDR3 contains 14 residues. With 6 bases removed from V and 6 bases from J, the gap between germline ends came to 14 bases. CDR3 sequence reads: CASRDQVSSGELFF. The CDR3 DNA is TGTGCCAGCAGGGATCAGGTGTCGTCCGGGGAGCTGTTTTTT.